This T cell receptor beta chain was captured in a study of beta chain features in type 1 diabetes (dated by TCRdb to between 2018 and 2020). A note on the overall study: Mean age, gender distribution, total cell number and subset yield were not different between patients and healthy donors. A total of 107,917,701 sorted cells were examined across all samples, and the number of cells per subset was strongly correlated with RNA yield. In the study, TCRB repertoires of sorted circulating CD4+ T cell subsets from recently diagnosed type 1 diabetes patients were compared with those of matched healthy donors. Regulatory and stem cell-like memory subsets were obtained from only 8 patients and about eight healthy donors, while naive and central memory subsets were obtained from all 28 donors. The research as a whole found: Because cDNA was sequenced instead of genomic DNA, highly expressing activated cells could be over-represented, though the groups showed no difference in activation or CD3 levels. Shorter templates might have been favored by PCR, but patient and control samples were amplified and corrected together, so both groups would have been affected equally by any skew. Because the HLA sub-analyses included only small numbers of individuals, any influence of HLA type on TCRB rearrangement was left unresolved. In all four CD4+ subsets, TCRB CDR3 length was moderately but significantly shorter in type 1 diabetes patients. The naive, central memory and regulatory TCRB repertoires appeared to resemble one another more closely among patients than among healthy donors. At VDJ recombination sites, type 1 diabetes patients had fewer insertions and more deleted nucleotides, which implies abnormalities in thymic rearrangement.

Each donor gave one peripheral blood draw, about 110 mL on average, collected into heparinised tubes. A BD FACSAria II and a panel including CD45RO, CCR7, CD25, CD127, CD95 and CD27 were used to sort naive, central memory, regulatory and stem cell-like memory CD4+ T cells. Purity was above 95% for every sorted population. PBMCs were isolated right away by Lymphoprep density gradient centrifugation and were stained directly, without culture. So that batch effects would be minimized, each experiment stained and sorted samples in pairs, pairing one healthy donor with one patient. All of the isolated RNA was reverse transcribed with the High Capacity cDNA Reverse Transcription Kit, so expressed TCRB transcripts were sequenced. Naive, central memory and regulatory T cell samples underwent deep immunoSEQ sequencing, averaging roughly 3.4 million total reads per sample. After sorted cells were lysed in RLT buffer, RNA was extracted with DNase-treated RNeasy Micro or Mini kits, with the choice depending on cell number. Each cell subset was processed on its own to prevent cross-contamination, while patient and healthy donor samples were processed together. The immunoSEQ multiplex PCR was used to amplify TCRB sequences from cDNA, generating 87-bp fragments that spanned the CDR3 region. Sequencing of the amplicons was performed on the Illumina HiSeq platform. In the authors' own workflow: Synthetic template baselines were used to correct PCR bias computationally, reads within Hamming distance 2 were collapsed, and singletons that could not be merged were discarded. Reads were aligned against IMGT so that V, D and J genes, CDR3 length and insertions or deletions at six rearrangement sites could be assigned. Within each subset, clonotype counts were normalized to sorted cell number, and only after that were true diversity and Gini coefficients computed with the tcR R package. The overlap coefficient, calculated on TCRB nucleotide sequences, was used to measure repertoire sharing. Out-of-frame TCRB sequences from naive cells were analyzed to stand in for the pre-selection repertoire. Imported from immuneACCESS, the table was reduced by TCRdb to in-frame sequences with V and J called. These copies leave out some clones; in studies compared against another copy, an unresolved V gene accounts for under half, and the cause of the remainder is not known. The V and J calls and the clone size are those of that table, but D and trimming were determined from the DNA. This sample comprises 330,000 or so clones, around 19% of them detected only once. Of the sample, approximately 0.041% falls within the top ten clones.

The germline V gene (reference sequence) supplies CDR1 SEHNR and CDR2 FQNEAQ. From its cysteine to its phenylalanine, the CDR3 spans 15 amino acids. Only the CDR3 DNA is retained, 45 bases long and in frame from the first base. V was cut back by 0 bases and J by 2 bases, leaving a gap of 9 bases between them. Details on this clone: This receptor's antigen is unknown. One base away there is no much larger clone; base qualities are not given.

The sequence came from a woman aged 18-30 years in good health. Rearrangement joined TRBV7-9 to TRBJ2-3; TRBD2 might be the D gene, on 5 matching bases. Sequenced input: naive CD4+ T cells from blood. In the paper's terms, the cell subset or site label means: true naive CD4+ T cells. This receptor carries the CDR3 CASSLAGRTTDTQYF. The DNA sequence follows: TGTGCCAGCAGCTTAGCGGGGAGAACCACAGATACGCAGTATTTT. The entire variable domain, with the stretches around the CDR3 drawn from the reference TRBV7-9 and TRBJ2-3 proteins, is DTGVSQNPRHKITKRGQNVTFRCDPISEHNRLYWYRQTLGQGPEFLTYFQNEAQLEKSRLLSDRFSAERPKGSFSTLEIQRTEQGDSAMYLCASSLAGRTTDTQYFGPGTRLTVL.